Reported below is one T cell receptor (beta chain). V lost 4 bases and J lost 7, with 16 bases in between. This CDR3 spans 14 amino acids. Germline V lookup: CDR1 MNHNS, CDR2 SASEGT. Each of the donors was a healthy bone marrow donor. Unrecorded immune exposures were likely, despite nominal health at sampling. The PCR had 60 Vbeta and 13 Jbeta primers. Profiled with immunoSEQ multiplex PCR; TCRdb holds only in-frame clones, not every one. The sample lists about 120,000 clones, around 70% occurring once. This sample was included in a study of cytomegalovirus exposure and HLA in healthy donors. Study summary: Falling in the Caucasian-associated ancestry cluster were 80% to 85% of approximately 400 genotyped donors.

This clonotype was obtained from a man aged 40-49 years in good health and CMV-seropositive. The chain couples TRBV6-1 to TRBJ1-1; a possible D gene is TRBD1 (6 bases). Sample: PBMCs. CDR3 amino acids: CASSALQGSDEAFF. As DNA, the CDR3 is TGTGCCAGCAGTGCCCTACAGGGTTCCGATGAAGCTTTCTTT.